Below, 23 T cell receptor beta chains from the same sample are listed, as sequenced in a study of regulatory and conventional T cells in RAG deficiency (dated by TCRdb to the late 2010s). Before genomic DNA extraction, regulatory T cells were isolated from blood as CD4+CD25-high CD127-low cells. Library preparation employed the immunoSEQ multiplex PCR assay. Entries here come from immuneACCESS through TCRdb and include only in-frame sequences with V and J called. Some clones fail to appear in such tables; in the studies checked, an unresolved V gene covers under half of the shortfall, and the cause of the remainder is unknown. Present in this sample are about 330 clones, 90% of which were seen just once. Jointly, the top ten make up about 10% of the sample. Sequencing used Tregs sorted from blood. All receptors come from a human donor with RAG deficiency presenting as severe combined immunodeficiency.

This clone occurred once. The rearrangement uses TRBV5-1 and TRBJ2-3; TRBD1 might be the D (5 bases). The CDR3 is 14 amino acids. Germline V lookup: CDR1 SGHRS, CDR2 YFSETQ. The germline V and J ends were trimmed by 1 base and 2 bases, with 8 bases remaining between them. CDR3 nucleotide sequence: TGCGCCAGCAGCTTGCTACAGGCCACAGATACGCAGTATTTT. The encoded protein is CASSLLQATDTQYF.

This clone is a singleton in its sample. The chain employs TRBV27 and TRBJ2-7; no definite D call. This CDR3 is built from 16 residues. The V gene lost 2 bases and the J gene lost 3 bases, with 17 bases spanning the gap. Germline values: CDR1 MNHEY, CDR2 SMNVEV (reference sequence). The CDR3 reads CASSLNGRLRLYEQYF. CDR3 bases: TGTGCCAGCAGTTTAAATGGTCGTTTGAGACTCTACGAGCAGTACTTC.

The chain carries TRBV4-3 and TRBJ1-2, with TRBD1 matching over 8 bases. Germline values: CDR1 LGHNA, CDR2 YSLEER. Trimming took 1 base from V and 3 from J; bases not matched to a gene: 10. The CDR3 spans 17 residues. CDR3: CASSQVYLQGVHYGYTF. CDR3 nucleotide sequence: TGCGCCAGCAGCCAAGTATATTTACAGGGGGTTCACTATGGCTACACCTTC.

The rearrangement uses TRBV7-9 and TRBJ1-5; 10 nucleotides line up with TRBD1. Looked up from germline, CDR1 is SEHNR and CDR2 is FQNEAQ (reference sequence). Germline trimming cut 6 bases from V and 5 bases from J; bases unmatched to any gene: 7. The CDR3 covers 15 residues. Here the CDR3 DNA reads TGTGCCAGCAGTTCTGGGACAGGGGTACATCAGCCCCAGCATTTT. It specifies CASSSGTGVHQPQHF.

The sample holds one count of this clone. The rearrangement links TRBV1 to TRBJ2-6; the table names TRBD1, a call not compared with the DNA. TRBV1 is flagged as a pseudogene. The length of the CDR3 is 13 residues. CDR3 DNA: TGCACCAGCACACAAAGTCGGGCCAACGTCCTGACTTTC. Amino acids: CTSTQSRANVLTF.

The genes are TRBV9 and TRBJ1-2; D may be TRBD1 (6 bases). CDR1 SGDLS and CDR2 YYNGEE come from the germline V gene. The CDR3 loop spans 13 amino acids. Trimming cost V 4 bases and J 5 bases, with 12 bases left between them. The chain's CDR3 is CASSYAGAYGYTF. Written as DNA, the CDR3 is TGTGCCAGCAGCTACGCGGGGGCATATGGCTACACCTTC.

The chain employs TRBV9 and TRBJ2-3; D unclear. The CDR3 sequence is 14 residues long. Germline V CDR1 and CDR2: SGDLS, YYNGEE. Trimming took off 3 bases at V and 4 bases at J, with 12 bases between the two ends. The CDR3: CASSAERGADTQYF. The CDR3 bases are TGTGCCAGCAGCGCTGAGCGCGGAGCAGATACGCAGTATTTT.

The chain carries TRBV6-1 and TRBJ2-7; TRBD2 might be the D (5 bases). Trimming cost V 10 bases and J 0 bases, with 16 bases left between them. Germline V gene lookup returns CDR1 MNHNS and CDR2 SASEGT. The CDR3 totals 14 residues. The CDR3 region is CAINFPGNSYEQYF. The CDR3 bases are TGTGCCATCAACTTCCCCGGGAACTCCTACGAGCAGTACTTC.

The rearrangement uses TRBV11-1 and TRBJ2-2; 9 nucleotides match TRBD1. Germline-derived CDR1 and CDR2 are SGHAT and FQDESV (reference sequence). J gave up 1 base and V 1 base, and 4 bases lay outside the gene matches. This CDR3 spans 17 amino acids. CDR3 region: CASSLVDRGWNTGELFF. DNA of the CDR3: TGTGCCAGCAGCTTAGTTGACAGGGGGTGGAACACCGGGGAGCTGTTTTTT. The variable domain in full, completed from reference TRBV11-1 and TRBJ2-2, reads EAEVAQSPRYKITEKSQAVAFWCDPISGHATLYWYRQILGQGPELLVQFQDESVVDDSQLPKDRFSAERLKGVDSTLKIQPAELGDSAMYLCASSLVDRGWNTGELFFGEGSRLTVL.

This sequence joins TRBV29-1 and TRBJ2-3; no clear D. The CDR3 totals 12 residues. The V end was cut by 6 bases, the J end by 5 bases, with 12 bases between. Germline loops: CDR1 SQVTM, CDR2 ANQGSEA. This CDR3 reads CSVTRAGDTQYF. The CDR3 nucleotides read TGCAGCGTGACCCGAGCAGGAGATACGCAGTATTTT.

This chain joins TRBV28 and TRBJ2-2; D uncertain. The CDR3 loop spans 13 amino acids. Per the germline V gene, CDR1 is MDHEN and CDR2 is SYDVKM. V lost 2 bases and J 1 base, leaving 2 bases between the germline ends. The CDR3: CASSLGNTGELFF. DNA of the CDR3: TGTGCCAGCAGTTTAGGGAACACCGGGGAGCTGTTTTTT.

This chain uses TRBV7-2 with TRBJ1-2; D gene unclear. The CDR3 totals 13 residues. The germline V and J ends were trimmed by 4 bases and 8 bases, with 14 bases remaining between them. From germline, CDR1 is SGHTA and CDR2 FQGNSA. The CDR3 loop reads CASSSLPRGGYTF. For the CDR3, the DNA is TGTGCCAGCAGCTCGCTACCCCGAGGGGGCTACACCTTC.

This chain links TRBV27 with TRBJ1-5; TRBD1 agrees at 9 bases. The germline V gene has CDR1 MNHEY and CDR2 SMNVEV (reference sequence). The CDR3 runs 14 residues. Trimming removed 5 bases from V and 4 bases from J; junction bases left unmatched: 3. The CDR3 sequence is CASSGTGWNQPQHF. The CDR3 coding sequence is TGTGCCAGCAGTGGGACAGGGTGGAATCAGCCCCAGCATTTT.

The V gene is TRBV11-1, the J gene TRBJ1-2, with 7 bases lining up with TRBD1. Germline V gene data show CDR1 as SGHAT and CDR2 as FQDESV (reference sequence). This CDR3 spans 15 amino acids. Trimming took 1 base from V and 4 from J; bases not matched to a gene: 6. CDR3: CASSLEGGASYGYTF. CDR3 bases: TGTGCCAGCAGCTTAGAAGGGGGCGCGAGCTATGGCTACACCTTC.

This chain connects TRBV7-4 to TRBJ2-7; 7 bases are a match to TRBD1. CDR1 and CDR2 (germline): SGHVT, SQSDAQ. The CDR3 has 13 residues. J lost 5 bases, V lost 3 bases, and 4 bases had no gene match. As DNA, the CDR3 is TGTGCCAGCAGCTTCCGGGACAGCCACGAGCAGTACTTC. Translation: CASSFRDSHEQYF.

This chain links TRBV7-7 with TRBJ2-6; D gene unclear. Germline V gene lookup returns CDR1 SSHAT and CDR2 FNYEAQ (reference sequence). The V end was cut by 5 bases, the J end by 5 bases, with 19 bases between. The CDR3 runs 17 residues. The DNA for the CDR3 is TGTGCCAGCAGCGGTATAAGTGCCCAAAGTCGGGCCAACGTCCTGACTTTC. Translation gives CASSGISAQSRANVLTF.

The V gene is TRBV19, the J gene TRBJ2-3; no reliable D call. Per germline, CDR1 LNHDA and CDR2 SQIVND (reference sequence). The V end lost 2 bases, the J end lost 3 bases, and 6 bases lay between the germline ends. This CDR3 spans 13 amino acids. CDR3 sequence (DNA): TGTGCCAGTAGTATAAGGAAGACAGATACGCAGTATTTT. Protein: CASSIRKTDTQYF.

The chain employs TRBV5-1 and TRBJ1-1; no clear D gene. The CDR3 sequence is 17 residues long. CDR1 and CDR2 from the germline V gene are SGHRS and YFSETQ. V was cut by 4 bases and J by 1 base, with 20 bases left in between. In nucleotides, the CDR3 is TGCGCCAGCAGCCGTTTCTCCGAGGGATGGGGGAACACTGAAGCTTTCTTT. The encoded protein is CASSRFSEGWGNTEAFF.

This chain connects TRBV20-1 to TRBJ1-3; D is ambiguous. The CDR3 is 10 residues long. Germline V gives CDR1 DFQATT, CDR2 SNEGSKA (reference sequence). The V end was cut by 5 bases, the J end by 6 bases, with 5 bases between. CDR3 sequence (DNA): TGCAGTGCTGTGACAAACACCATATATTTT. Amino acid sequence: CSAVTNTIYF.

The CDR3: CASFGTGDSYEQYF. CDR3 bases: TGTGCCAGCTTTGGGACAGGGGACTCCTACGAGCAGTACTTC. The chain combines TRBV6-1 with TRBJ2-7, with 10 bases identical to TRBD1. The junction had 4 bases not matched to a gene; V was cut back by 8 bases and J by 0 bases. Germline CDR1 MNHNS, CDR2 SASEGT. The CDR3 length is 14 residues.

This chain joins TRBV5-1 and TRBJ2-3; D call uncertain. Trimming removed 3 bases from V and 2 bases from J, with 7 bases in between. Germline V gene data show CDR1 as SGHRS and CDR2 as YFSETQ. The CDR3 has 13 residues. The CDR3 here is CASSWIHTDTQYF. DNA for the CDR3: TGCGCCAGCAGCTGGATCCACACAGATACGCAGTATTTT.

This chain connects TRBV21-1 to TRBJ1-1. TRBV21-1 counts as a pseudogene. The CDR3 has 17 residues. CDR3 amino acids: CASSGQIANTIRTEAFF. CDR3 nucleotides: TGTGCCAGCAGCGGGCAAATAGCTAACACAATTCGCACTGAAGCTTTCTTT.

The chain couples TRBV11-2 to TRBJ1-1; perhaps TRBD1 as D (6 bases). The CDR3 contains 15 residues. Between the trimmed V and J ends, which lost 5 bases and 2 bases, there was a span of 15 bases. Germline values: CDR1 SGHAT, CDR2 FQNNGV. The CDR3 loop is CASSMTGFLNTEAFF. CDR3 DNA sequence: TGTGCCAGCAGCATGACAGGTTTTCTAAACACTGAAGCTTTCTTT.